Sequencing of this T cell receptor (beta chain) was carried out in a study of graft-versus-host responses after intestinal transplantation. Study information: Grafts were multivisceral, liver-intestinal, or isolated intestinal. Anti-thymocyte globulin induction, then tacrolimus and steroids for about three years, went to all recipients.

Profiling relied on immunoSEQ multiplex PCR, and the TCRdb table lists in-frame clones only, not all of them. The sample holds about 22,000 clones; 55% to 65% are singletons and the top ten take approximately 0.97%. Remarks on this clone: Compared with germline, one end of the junction differs, possibly owing to a read error.

The CDR3 loop spans 13 amino acids. Germline V gene sequence: CDR1 SNHLY, CDR2 FYNNEI. V gene TRBV2 combines with J gene TRBJ2-1; 8 nucleotides align to TRBD1. Here the sequenced sample was alloreactive CD4+ T cells from a mixed lymphocyte reaction culture, taken before intestinal transplant. This sample's subset: CFSE-low proliferating T cells sorted from approximately six-day pre-transplant mixed lymphocyte reaction (GvH or HvG direction). This TCR was recovered from a human patient who received an intestinal transplant. The CDR3 bases are TGTGCCAGCAGTTCCCCTCCAGGGGGCGCCAGGCTCTTC. Its protein is CASSSPPGGARLF.